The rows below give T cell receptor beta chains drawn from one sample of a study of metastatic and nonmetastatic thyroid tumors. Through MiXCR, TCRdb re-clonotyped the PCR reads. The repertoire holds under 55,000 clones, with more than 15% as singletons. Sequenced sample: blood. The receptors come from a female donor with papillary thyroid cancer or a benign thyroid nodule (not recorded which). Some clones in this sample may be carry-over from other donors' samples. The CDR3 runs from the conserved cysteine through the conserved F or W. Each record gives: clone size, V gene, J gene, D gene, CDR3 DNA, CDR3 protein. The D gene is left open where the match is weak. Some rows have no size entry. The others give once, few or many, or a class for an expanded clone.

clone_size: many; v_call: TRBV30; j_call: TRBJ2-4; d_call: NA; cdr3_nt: TGTGCCTGGAGTGGGGGGACCTTATTAGCCAAAAACATTCAGTACTTC; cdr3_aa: CAWSGGTLLAKNIQYF
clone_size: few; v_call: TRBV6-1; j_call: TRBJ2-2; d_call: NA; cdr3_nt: TGTGCCAGCACCTTCCGAGGGGGTTCAGGGGAGCTGGTTTTT; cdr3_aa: CASTFRGGSGELVF
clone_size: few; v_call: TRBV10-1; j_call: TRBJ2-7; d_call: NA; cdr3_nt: TGCGCCAGCAGTGAAACTGGGACATCCCCGCGGCGGCAGTACTTC; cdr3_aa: CASSETGTSPRRQYF
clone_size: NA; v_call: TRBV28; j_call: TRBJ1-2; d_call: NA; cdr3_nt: TGTGCCAGCAGTTTAACGGGGGCCCTTAACTATGGCTACAAATTC; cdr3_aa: CASSLTGALNYGYKF
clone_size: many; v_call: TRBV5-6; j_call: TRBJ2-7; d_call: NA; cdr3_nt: TGTGCCAGCAGCTTACGACGAGACTACGAGCAGTACTTC; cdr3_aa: CASSLRRDYEQYF
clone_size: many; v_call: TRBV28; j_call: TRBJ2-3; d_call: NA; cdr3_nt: TGTGCCAGCAGTTTTCGGAGGGAGAGCTCGGCCACAGATACGCAGTATTTT; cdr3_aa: CASSFRRESSATDTQYF
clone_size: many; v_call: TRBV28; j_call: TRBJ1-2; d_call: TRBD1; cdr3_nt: TGTGCCACCCGGGACAGGGGGCACGGCTACACCTTC; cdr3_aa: CATRDRGHGYTF
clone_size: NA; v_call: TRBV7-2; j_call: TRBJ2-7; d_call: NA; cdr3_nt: TGTGCCAGCGGGGGTTCCTACGAGCAGTACTTC; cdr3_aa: CASGGSYEQYF
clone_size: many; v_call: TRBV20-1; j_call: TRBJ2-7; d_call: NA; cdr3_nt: TGCGGAATAGGGCTACAAAACTACGAGCAGTACTTC; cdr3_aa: CGIGLQNYEQYF
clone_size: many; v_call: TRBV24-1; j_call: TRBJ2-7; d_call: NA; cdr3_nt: TGTGCCACCAGTGACCCGACAGCCGCTTCTGGCGAGCAGTACTTC; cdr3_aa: CATSDPTAASGEQYF
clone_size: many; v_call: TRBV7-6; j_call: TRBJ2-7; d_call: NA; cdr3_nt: TGTGCCAGCAGCACAACTTTCGGGGAAACCTACGAGCAGTACTTC; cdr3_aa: CASSTTFGETYEQYF